This note documents a single TCR beta chain sequence. The sample originates from a study of blood T cell repertoires in COVID-19. Here immunoSEQ multiplex PCR was the method, and the copy in TCRdb shows in-frame clones only, minus some. The table lists fewer than 150,000 clones, 77% of them singletons. The TCR sequence derives from an elderly man with acute or convalescent COVID-19. The specimen sequenced was peripheral blood.

The CDR3 DNA follows: TGTGCCAGCAGTGGGACAGCTTCTAACTATGGCTACACCTTC. It encodes CASSGTASNYGYTF. This chain joins TRBV6-2 or TRBV6-3 and TRBJ1-2, with 7 bases identical to TRBD1. V trimming: 5 bases; J trimming: 0 bases; junction bases outside the gene matches: 3. The CDR3 covers 14 residues. The V gene's germline CDR1 is MNHEY and CDR2 SVGEGT.